This TCR beta chain was identified in a study of OX40 agonist ivuxolimab in advanced cancers. About the investigation overall: The costimulatory receptor OX40 (CD134) was targeted by ivuxolimab, a fully human IgG2 agonistic monoclonal antibody. Of the roughly 54 patients in dose escalation, about 20 had hepatocellular carcinoma, approximately 15 had melanoma, 9 had renal cell carcinoma and 9 had head and neck cancer. A male proportion of roughly 80% and a mean age of around 60 years, ranging from 23 to 79, were recorded for the dose-escalation cohort. Prior anti-PD-1, anti-PD-L1 or anti-CTLA-4 therapy was permitted, and checkpoint inhibitors had been received by about 37% of dose-escalation patients. The paper covers the monotherapy dose-escalation part of the phase I ivuxolimab trial, which included N ≈ 54 patients. Three dose-escalation patients achieved partial responses, one with hepatocellular carcinoma and two with cutaneous melanoma. Intravenous ivuxolimab was administered to patients every 2 weeks at six dose levels: 0.01, 0.1, 0.3, 1.5, 3 and 10 mg/kg. Peripheral TCRbeta sequencing was intended to test whether TCR sequence diversity was altered and clonal T-cell expansion was caused by ivuxolimab.

From the cysteine up to the phenylalanine, the CDR3 has a length of 14 residues. Only the CDR3 portion is preserved as DNA: 42 bases, with reading frame beginning at the first base. V sheds 2 bases and J sheds 4 bases, leaving 11 bases between their ends. CDR1 and CDR2 (MNHEY, SMNVEV) derive from the germline V gene (reference sequence). Patients with a history of autoimmune disease or receiving systemic immunosuppression were excluded from the trial. Peripheral blood for TCR sequencing was drawn from every dose cohort at baseline, at cycle 4 day 1 and at cycle 7 day 1. The samples were drawn from a first-in-human, open-label, multicenter phase I dose-escalation trial of ivuxolimab. Adults with locally advanced or metastatic melanoma, renal cell, hepatocellular, or head and neck squamous cell carcinoma were enrolled in the trial. Before TCR sequencing, CD4+ T cells and CD8+ T cells from peripheral blood were sorted into separate populations.

With regard to this clone: Its antigen is not yet known. Base qualities are missing; no much larger clone stands one base away.

Genomic DNA was extracted from sorted cells for sequencing of the TCRbeta CDR3 region. The immunoSEQ Assay was used for sequencing of TCRbeta CDR3 regions. TCRdb took over this immuneACCESS table, retaining in-frame rearrangements with V and J assigned. Such tables are incomplete; in checked studies, under half of the missing clones stem from an unresolved V gene, and the remainder is unexplained. Here the sample has about 110,000 clones; over 75% occur a single time. Of the sample, 0.48% is held by the ten largest clones. Findings and caveats that apply to the study as a whole: The antigen specificity of the peripheral T cells that underwent clonal expansion was not determined. In the 0.1-3.0 mg/kg groups, partial responders had among the lowest normalized peripheral clonal expansion, particularly in CD8+ T cells. After ivuxolimab, more expanded clones were found on average in CD8+ T cells than in CD4+ T cells. Clonal expansion of both CD4+ and CD8+ blood T cells was observed from baseline to week 6 at doses 0.1 to 3.0 mg/kg. Low levels of normalized T-cell clonal expansion were also shown by some nonresponding patients.

The sample consisted of CD4+ or CD8+ T cells sorted from blood, taken in a trial of the OX40 agonist ivuxolimab. This receptor was identified in an adult with an advanced solid tumor such as melanoma, head and neck, liver or kidney cancer. Recombination linked TRBV27 to TRBJ1-2; the D segment could be TRBD1, given 5 matching bases. The DNA sequence is as follows: TGTGCCAGCAGTTTAAACCGGGGCCCCTATGGCTACACCTTC. Its amino acids are CASSLNRGPYGYTF.